The source of this T cell receptor beta chain is a study of OX40 agonist ivuxolimab in advanced cancers. For context, the study as a whole: The costimulatory receptor OX40 (CD134) was targeted by ivuxolimab, a fully human IgG2 agonistic monoclonal antibody. Intravenous ivuxolimab was administered to patients every 2 weeks at six dose levels: 0.01, 0.1, 0.3, 1.5, 3 and 10 mg/kg. Among the roughly 50 dose-escalation patients, some 19 had hepatocellular carcinoma, roughly 15 melanoma, 9 renal cell carcinoma and 9 head and neck cancer. A male proportion of almost 85% and a mean age of approximately 58 years, ranging from roughly 20 to 80, were recorded for the dose-escalation cohort. Prior anti-PD-1, anti-PD-L1 or anti-CTLA-4 therapy was permitted, and roughly two fifths of dose-escalation patients had received checkpoint inhibitors. Partial responses were achieved by three dose-escalation patients, of whom one had hepatocellular carcinoma and two had cutaneous melanoma. The purpose of peripheral TCRbeta sequencing was to test whether ivuxolimab changed TCR sequence diversity and led to clonal T-cell expansion. The paper describes the monotherapy dose-escalation part (N ≈ 51 patients) of the phase I trial of ivuxolimab. Overall results and qualifications from the work: At doses of 0.1 to 3.0 mg/kg, clonal expansion of both CD4+ and CD8+ T cells in blood was seen between baseline and week 6. Low levels of normalized T-cell clonal expansion were also seen in some nonresponding patients. On average, CD8+ T cells showed more expanded clones than CD4+ T cells after ivuxolimab. In partial responders in the 0.1-3.0 mg/kg groups, normalized peripheral clonal expansion was found to be among the lowest, especially among CD8+ T cells. The antigen specificity of the clonally expanded peripheral T cells was not determined.

Genomic DNA was extracted from sorted cells for sequencing of the TCRbeta CDR3 region. TCRbeta CDR3 regions were sequenced using the immunoSEQ Assay. TCRdb mirrors the immuneACCESS table, restricted to in-frame sequences. Some clones are absent from its copies; in checked studies, under half trace to an unresolved V gene, and the reason for the others is unknown. The sample table contains approximately 67,000 clones; only one count was recorded for around 84% of them. In total, the top ten clones hold approximately 2% of the sample. The trial excluded patients who had a history of autoimmune disease or who were on systemic immunosuppression. Peripheral blood for TCR sequencing was collected from all dose cohorts at baseline, on cycle 4 day 1, and on cycle 7 day 1. Samples were obtained from an open-label, multicenter, first-in-human phase I dose-escalation trial of ivuxolimab. Adults with locally advanced or metastatic head and neck squamous cell, hepatocellular, melanoma or renal cell carcinoma were enrolled in the trial. CD4+ and CD8+ T cells were sorted separately from peripheral blood before TCR sequencing.

Comments on this clone: Its antigen is unknown. Qualities for individual bases were not recorded, and no much larger clone is one base off.

The clonotype comes from an adult with an advanced solid tumor such as melanoma, head and neck, liver or kidney cancer. The input for sequencing was CD4+ or CD8+ T cells sorted from blood, taken in a trial of the OX40 agonist ivuxolimab.

The CDR3: CASSVAPADQETQYF. DNA sequence: TGTGCCAGCAGCGTAGCTCCGGCGGATCAAGAGACCCAGTACTTC. The sequence joins TRBV9 to TRBJ2-5, with the D gene call left open. From the cysteine through the phenylalanine, the CDR3 covers 15 amino acids. Only the CDR3 DNA stays, 45 bases, in frame from base 1. The germline ends are 11 bases apart after V is trimmed by 0 bases and J by 2 bases. CDR1 and CDR2, looked up from the germline V gene, are SGDLS and YYNGEE.